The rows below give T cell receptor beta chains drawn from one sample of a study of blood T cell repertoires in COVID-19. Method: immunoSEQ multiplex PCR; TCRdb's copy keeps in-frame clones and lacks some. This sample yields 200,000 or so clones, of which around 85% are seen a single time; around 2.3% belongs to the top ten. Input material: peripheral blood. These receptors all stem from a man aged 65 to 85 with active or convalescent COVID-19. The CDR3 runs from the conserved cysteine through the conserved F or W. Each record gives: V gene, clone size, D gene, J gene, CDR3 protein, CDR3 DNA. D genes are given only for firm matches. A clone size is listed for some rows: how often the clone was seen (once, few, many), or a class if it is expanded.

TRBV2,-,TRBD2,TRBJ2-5,CASSEPAGGKYQETQYF,TGTGCCAGCAGTGAACCCGCGGGGGGCAAGTACCAAGAGACCCAGTACTTC
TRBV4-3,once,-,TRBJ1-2,CASSQGMPSAGYGYTF,TGCGCCAGCAGCCAAGGGATGCCCTCGGCGGGCTATGGCTACACCTTC
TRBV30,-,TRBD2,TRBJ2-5,CAWSVRLAGGRRATQYF,TGTGCCTGGAGTGTAAGACTAGCGGGGGGTCGGCGAGCGACCCAGTACTTC
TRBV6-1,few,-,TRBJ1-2,CASSEGLPSYGYTF,TGTGCCAGCAGTGAAGGGCTGCCCTCCTATGGCTACACCTTC
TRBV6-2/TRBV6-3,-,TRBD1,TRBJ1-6,CASSPARQGLSLHF,TGTGCCAGCAGCCCTGCCCGACAGGGGCTGTCCCTCCACTTT
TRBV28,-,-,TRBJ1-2,CASSVGESIYGYTF,TGTGCCAGCAGCGTAGGAGAGTCTATCTATGGCTACACCTTC
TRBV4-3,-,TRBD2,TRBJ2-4,CASSQDVAGGLNIQYF,TGCGCCAGCAGCCAAGACGTAGCGGGGGGGCTAAACATTCAGTACTTC
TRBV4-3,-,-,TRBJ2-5,CASSQEGGEETQYF,TGCGCCAGCAGCCAAGAAGGGGGAGAGGAGACCCAGTACTTC
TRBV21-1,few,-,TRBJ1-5,CASSKGGTASGNQPQHF,TGTGCCAGCAGCAAAGGCGGGACAGCCTCGGGCAATCAGCCCCAGCATTTT
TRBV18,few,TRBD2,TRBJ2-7,CASSPASGGPEYF,TGTGCCAGCTCACCGGCTAGCGGGGGGCCGGAGTACTTC
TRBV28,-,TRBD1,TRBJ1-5,CSVGTEGIYQPQHF,TGTTCCGTCGGGACAGAGGGCATCTATCAGCCCCAGCATTTT
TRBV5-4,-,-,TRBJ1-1,CASSPPQGEAFF,TGTGCCAGCAGCCCTCCCCAGGGTGAAGCTTTCTTT
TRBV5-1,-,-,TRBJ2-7,CASSLVAGTFDDEQYF,TGCGCCAGCAGCTTGGTGGCAGGAACCTTTGACGACGAGCAGTACTTC
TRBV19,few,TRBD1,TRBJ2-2,CASRPGQAVRTGELFF,TGTGCCAGTAGACCAGGACAGGCCGTCCGGACCGGGGAGCTGTTTTTT
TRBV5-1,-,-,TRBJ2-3,CASRRGTSTDTQYF,TGCGCCAGCAGGAGAGGGACTAGCACAGATACGCAGTATTTT
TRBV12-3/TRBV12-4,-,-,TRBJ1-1,CASSYGQITEAFF,TGTGCCAGCAGTTACGGACAAATCACTGAAGCTTTCTTT
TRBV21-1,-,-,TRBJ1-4,CASSKAPRDRNEKLFF,TGTGCCAGCAGCAAAGCGCCACGGGACAGGAATGAAAAACTGTTTTTT
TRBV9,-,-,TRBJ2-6,CASSAGGGSGANVLTF,TGTGCCAGCAGCGCCGGGGGTGGCTCTGGGGCCAACGTCCTGACTTTC
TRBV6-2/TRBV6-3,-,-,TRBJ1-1,CASSWGTNTEAFF,TGTGCCAGCAGTTGGGGCACCAACACTGAAGCTTTCTTT
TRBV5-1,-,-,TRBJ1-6,CASSLGRVGSPLHF,TGCGCCAGCAGCTTGGGCCGGGTAGGATCACCCCTCCACTTT
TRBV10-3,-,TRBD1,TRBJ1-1,CAITPTGGEGTEAFF,TGTGCCATCACCCCGACAGGGGGAGAGGGAACTGAAGCTTTCTTT
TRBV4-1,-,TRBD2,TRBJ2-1,CASSQGTSASSYNEQFF,TGCGCCAGCAGCCAGGGAACTAGCGCGAGCTCCTACAATGAGCAGTTCTTC
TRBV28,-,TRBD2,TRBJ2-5,CASSTGTSGMRRETQYF,TGTGCCAGCAGTACCGGGACTAGCGGGATGAGGCGGGAGACCCAGTACTTC
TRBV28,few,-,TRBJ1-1,CASTLSGVPGAFF,TGTGCCAGCACCCTATCCGGGGTGCCGGGGGCTTTCTTT
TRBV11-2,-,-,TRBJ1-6,CASSVTGVNNSPLHF,TGTGCCAGCAGCGTGACAGGAGTCAATAATTCACCCCTCCACTTT
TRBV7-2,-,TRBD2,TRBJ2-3,CASSLPSGSTDTQYF,TGTGCCAGCAGCTTGCCTAGCGGGAGTACAGATACGCAGTATTTT
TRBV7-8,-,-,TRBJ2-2,CASSNRDTSGELFF,TGTGCCAGCAGCAACCGGGACACCAGCGGGGAGCTGTTTTTT
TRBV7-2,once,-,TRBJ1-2,CASSLTYREGYTF,TGTGCCAGCAGCTTAACGTACAGGGAAGGCTACACCTTC
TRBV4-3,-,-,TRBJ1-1,CASSQDRAGMSPAFF,TGCGCCAGCAGCCAAGATCGAGCAGGGATGTCCCCGGCTTTCTTT
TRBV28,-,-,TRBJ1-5,CASNQGSRNQPQHF,TGTGCCAGCAACCAGGGGAGTCGCAATCAGCCCCAGCATTTT
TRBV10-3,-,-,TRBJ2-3,CAISDSGEPSGYTQYF,TGTGCCATCAGTGATTCTGGCGAACCCAGCGGGTATACGCAGTATTTT
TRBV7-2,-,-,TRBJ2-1,CASSKTGGYNEQFF,TGTGCCAGCAGCAAGACAGGCGGGTACAATGAGCAGTTCTTC
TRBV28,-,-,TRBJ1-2,CASSRGFGYTF,TGTGCCAGCAGCCGCGGTTTTGGCTACACCTTC
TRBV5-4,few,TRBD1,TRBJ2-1,CASSSRDRDEQFF,TGTGCCAGCAGCTCCCGGGACAGGGATGAGCAGTTCTTC
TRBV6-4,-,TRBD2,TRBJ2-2,CASSQNAGGSHGELFF,TGTGCCAGCAGTCAAAACGCGGGAGGAAGTCACGGGGAGCTGTTTTTT
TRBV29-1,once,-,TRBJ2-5,CSVEGGGQETQYF,TGCAGCGTGGAGGGAGGGGGTCAAGAGACCCAGTACTTC
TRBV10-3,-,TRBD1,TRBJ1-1,CAISESGGQGALSAFF,TGTGCCATCAGTGAGTCGGGGGGACAGGGGGCCCTAAGCGCTTTCTTT
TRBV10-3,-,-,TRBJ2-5,CAISRQEVETQYF,TGTGCCATCAGTCGACAGGAGGTAGAGACCCAGTACTTC
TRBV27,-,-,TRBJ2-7,CASSIFRGSYEQYF,TGTGCCAGCAGTATCTTCAGGGGCTCCTACGAGCAGTACTTC
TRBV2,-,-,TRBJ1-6,CASREVYNSPLHF,TGTGCCTCTCGGGAGGTCTATAATTCACCCCTCCACTTT
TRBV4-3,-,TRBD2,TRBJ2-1,CASSFGTSGDNEQFF,TGCGCCAGCAGCTTCGGGACTAGCGGGGACAATGAGCAGTTCTTC
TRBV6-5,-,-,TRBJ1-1,CASSSVIGTEAFF,TGTGCCAGCAGTTCCGTCATCGGCACTGAAGCTTTCTTT
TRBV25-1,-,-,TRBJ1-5,CASGQSNQPQHF,TGTGCCAGCGGACAAAGCAATCAGCCCCAGCATTTT
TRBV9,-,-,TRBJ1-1,CASSVDTGGGVTEAFF,TGTGCCAGCAGCGTAGACACGGGTGGGGGGGTGACTGAAGCTTTCTTT
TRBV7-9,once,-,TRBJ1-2,CASSLLVGYTF,TGTGCCAGCAGCTTATTAGTTGGCTACACCTTC
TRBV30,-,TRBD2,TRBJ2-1,CAWSTGRGSGREFF,TGTGCCTGGAGCACAGGGCGTGGTAGCGGGAGGGAGTTCTTC
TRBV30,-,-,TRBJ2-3,CAWSSDSASTDTQYF,TGTGCCTGGAGTTCGGACAGTGCTAGCACAGATACGCAGTATTTT
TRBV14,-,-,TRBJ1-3,CASSLLPGSGNTIYF,TGTGCCAGCAGCCTACTTCCGGGCTCTGGAAACACCATATATTTT
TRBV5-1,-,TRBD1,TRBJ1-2,CASSSSTGGFGYTF,TGCGCCAGCAGCTCGTCGACAGGGGGCTTTGGCTACACCTTC
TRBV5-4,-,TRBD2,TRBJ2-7,CASIRGGDSQYF,TGTGCCAGCATCCGGGGGGGGGATAGCCAGTACTTC
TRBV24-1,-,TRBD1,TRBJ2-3,CATSDPWTGARTDTQYF,TGTGCCACCAGTGACCCATGGACAGGGGCCAGGACAGATACGCAGTATTTT
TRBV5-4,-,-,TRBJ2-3,CASSLAEIEGTQYF,TGTGCCAGCAGCTTGGCCGAAATAGAGGGAACGCAGTATTTT
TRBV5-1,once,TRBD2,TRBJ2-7,CASSFTSGPSYEQYF,TGCGCCAGCAGCTTTACTAGCGGACCGAGCTACGAGCAGTACTTC
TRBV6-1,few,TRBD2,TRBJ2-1,CASSELGGSGEQFF,TGTGCCAGCAGTGAACTCGGGGGTAGCGGGGAGCAGTTCTTC
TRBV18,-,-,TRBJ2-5,CASSPQGTPGETQYF,TGTGCCAGCTCACCACAAGGCACGCCCGGGGAGACCCAGTACTTC
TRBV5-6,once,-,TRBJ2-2,CASSLGQPLGTNTGELFF,TGTGCCAGCAGCTTGGGACAGCCGCTAGGTACGAACACCGGGGAGCTGTTTTTT
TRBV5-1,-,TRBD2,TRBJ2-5,CASSLKRGGLETQYF,TGCGCCAGCAGCTTGAAACGGGGGGGCCTCGAGACCCAGTACTTC
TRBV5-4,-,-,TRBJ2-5,CASSRGLEQETQYF,TGTGCCAGCAGCCGAGGCCTTGAACAAGAGACCCAGTACTTC
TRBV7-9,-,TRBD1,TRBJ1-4,CASSPGAGQVFLANEKLFF,TGTGCCAGCAGCCCCGGAGCCGGACAGGTCTTCCTAGCTAATGAAAAACTGTTTTTT